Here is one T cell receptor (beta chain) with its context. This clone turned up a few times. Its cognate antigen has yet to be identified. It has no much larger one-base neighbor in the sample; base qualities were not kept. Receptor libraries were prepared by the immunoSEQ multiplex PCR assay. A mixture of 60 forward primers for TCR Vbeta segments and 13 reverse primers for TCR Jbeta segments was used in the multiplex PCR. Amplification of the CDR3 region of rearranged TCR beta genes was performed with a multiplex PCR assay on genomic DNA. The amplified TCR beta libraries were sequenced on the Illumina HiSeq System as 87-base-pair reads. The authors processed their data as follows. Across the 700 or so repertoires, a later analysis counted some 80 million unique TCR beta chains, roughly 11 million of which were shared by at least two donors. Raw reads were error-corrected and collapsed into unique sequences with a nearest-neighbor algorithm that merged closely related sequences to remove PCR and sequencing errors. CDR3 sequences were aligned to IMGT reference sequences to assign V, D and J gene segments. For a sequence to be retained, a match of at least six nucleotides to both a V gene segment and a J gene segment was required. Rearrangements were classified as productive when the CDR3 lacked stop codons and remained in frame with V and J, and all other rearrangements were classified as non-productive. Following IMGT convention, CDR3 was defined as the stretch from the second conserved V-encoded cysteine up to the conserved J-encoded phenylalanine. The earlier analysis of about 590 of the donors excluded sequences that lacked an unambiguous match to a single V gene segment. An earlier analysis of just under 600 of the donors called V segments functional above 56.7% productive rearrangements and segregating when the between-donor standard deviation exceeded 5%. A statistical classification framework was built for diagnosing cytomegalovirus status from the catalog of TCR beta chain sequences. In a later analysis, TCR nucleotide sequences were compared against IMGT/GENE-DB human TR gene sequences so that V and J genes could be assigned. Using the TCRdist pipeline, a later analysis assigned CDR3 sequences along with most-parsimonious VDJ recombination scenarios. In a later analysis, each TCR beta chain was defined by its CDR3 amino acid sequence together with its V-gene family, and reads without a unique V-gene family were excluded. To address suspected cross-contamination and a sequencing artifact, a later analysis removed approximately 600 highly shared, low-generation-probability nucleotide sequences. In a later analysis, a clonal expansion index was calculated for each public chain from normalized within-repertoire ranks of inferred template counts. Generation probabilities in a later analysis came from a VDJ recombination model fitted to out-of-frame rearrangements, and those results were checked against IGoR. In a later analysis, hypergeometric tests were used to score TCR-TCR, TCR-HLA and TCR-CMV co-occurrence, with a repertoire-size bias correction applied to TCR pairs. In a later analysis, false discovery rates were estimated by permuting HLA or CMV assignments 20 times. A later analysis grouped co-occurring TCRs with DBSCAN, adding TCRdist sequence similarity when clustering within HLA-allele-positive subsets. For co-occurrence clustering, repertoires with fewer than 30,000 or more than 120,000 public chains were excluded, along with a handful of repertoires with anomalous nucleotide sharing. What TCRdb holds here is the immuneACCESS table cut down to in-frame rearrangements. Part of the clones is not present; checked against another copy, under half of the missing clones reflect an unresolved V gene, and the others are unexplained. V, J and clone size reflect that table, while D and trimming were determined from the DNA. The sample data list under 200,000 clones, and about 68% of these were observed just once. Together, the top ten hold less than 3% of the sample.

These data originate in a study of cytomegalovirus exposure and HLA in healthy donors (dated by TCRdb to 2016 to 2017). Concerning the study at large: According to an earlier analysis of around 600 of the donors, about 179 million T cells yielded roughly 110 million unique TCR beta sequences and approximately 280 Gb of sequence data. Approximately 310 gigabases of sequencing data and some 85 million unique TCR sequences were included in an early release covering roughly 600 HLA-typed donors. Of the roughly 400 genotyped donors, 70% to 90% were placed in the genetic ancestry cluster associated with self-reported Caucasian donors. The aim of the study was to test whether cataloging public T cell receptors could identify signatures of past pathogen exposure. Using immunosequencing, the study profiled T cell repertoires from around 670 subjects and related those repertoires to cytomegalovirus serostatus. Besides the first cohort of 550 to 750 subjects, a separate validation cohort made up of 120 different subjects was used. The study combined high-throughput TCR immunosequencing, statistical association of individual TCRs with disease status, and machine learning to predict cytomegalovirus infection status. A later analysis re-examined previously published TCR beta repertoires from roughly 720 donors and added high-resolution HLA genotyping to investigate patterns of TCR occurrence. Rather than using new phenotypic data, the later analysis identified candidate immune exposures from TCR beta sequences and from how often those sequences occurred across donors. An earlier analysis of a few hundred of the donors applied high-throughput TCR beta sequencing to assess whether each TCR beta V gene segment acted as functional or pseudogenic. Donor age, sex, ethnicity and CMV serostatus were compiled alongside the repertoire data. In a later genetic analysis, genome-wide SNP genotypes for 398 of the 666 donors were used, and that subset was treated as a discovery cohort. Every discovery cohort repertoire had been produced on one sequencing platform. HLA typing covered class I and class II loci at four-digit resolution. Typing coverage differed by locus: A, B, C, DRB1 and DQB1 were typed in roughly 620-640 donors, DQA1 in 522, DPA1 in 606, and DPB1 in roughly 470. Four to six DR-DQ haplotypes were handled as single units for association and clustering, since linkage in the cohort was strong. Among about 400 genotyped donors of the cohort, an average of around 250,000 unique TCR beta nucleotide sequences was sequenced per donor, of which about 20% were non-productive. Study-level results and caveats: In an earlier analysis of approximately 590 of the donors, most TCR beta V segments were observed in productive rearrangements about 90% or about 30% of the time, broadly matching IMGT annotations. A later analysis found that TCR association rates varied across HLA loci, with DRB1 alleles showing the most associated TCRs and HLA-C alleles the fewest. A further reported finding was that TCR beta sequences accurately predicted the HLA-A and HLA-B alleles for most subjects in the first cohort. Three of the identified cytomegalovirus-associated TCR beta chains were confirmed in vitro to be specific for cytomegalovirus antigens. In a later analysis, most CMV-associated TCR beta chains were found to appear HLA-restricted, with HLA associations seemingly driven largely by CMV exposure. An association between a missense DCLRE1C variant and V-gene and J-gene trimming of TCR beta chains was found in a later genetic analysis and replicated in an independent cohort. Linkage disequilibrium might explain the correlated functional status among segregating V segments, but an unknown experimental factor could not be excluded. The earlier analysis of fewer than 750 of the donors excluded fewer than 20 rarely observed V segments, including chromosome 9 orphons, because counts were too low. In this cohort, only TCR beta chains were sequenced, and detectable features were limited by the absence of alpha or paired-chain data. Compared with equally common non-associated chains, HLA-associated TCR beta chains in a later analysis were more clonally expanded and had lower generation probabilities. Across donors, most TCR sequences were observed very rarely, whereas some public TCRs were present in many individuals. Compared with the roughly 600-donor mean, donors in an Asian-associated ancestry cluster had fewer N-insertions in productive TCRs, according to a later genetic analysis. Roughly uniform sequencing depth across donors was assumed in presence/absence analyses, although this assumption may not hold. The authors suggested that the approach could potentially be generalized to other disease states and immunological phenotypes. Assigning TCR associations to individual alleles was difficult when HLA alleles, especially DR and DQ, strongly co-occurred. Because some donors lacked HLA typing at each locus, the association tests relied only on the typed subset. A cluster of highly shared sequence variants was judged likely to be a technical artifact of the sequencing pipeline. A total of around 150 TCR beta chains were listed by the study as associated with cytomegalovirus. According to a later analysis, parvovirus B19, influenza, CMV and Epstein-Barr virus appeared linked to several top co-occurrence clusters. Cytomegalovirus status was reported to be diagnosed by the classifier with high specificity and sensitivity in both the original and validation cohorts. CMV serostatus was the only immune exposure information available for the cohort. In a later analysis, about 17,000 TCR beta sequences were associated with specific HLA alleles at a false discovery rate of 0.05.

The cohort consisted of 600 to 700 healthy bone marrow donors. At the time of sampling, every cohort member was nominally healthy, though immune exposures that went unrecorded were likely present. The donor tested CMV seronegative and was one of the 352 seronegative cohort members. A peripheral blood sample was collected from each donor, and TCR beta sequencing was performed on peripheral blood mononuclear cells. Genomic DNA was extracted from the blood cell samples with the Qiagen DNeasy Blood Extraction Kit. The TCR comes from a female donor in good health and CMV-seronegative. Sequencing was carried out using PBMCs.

The nucleotide sequence reads as follows: TGTGCCAGCAGTTTACCCCGACAGCACCCCTACGAGCAGTACTTC. This gives the protein CASSLPRQHPYEQYF. The chain employs TRBV28 and TRBJ2-7; the D region possibly corresponds to TRBD1 (5 bases align). CDR1 and CDR2 are drawn from the germline V gene: MDHEN, SYDVKM. V gives up 2 bases and J gives up 2 bases, and the segment between their germline ends measures 13 bases. The CDR3 covers 15 residues, taking in both the cysteine and the phenylalanine. Only the CDR3 part of the read is kept: 45 bases, read in frame from the first base.